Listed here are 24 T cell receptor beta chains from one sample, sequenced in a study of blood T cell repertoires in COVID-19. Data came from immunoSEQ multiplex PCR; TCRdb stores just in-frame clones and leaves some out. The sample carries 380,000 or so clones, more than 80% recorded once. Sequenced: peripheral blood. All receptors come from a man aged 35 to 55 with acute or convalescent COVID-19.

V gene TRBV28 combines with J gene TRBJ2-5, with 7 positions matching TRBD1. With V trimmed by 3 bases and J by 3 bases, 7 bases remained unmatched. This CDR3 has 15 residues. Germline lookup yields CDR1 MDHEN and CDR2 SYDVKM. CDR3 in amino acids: CASSFTGAIKETQYF. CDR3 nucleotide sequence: TGTGCCAGCAGTTTTACAGGGGCGATAAAAGAGACCCAGTACTTC.

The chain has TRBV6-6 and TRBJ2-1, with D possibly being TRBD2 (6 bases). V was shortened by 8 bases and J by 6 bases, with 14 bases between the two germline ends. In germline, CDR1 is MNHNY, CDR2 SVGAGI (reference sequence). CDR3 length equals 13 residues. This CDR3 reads CASGTGGVNEQFF. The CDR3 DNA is TGTGCCAGCGGGACTGGAGGGGTCAATGAGCAGTTCTTC.

CDR3 protein: CATGHWNTGELFF. CDR3 nucleotide sequence: TGTGCCACGGGACACTGGAACACCGGGGAGCTGTTTTTT. This sequence joins TRBV30 and TRBJ2-2; D is possibly TRBD1 (6 bases). This CDR3 spans 13 amino acids. Germline V gene sequence: CDR1 GTSNPN, CDR2 SVGIG (reference sequence). Trimming took off 8 bases at V and 1 base at J, with 11 bases between the two ends.

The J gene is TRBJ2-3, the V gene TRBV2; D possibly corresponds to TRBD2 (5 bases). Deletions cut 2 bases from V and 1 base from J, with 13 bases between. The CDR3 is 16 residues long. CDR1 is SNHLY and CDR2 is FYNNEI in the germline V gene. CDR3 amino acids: CASSERRGRGTDTQYF. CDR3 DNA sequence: TGTGCCAGCAGTGAAAGGCGCGGGCGGGGCACAGATACGCAGTATTTT.

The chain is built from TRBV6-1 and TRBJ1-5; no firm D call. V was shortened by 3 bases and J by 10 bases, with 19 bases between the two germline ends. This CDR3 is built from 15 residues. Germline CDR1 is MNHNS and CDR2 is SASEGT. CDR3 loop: CASSDRGGESEPQHF. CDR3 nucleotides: TGTGCCAGCAGTGATCGTGGAGGTGAAAGTGAACCCCAGCATTTT.

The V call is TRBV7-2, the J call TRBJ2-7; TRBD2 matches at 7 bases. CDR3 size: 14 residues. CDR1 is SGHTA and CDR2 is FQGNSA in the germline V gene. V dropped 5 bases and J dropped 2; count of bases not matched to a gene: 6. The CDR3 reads CASSPRGVTYEQYF. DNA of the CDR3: TGTGCCAGCAGCCCCCGGGGGGTGACCTACGAGCAGTACTTC.

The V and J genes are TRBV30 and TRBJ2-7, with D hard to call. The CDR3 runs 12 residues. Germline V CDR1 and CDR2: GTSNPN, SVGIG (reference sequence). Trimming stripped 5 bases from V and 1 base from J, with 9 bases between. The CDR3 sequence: CAWGPKSYEQYF. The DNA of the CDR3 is TGTGCCTGGGGCCCAAAATCCTACGAGCAGTACTTC.

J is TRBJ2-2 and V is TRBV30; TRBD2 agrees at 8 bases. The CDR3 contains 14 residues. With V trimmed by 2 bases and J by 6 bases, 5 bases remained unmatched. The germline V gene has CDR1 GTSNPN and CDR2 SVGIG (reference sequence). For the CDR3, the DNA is TGTGCCTGGAGTACACTAGCGGCCGCCGGGGAGCTGTTTTTT. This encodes CAWSTLAAAGELFF.

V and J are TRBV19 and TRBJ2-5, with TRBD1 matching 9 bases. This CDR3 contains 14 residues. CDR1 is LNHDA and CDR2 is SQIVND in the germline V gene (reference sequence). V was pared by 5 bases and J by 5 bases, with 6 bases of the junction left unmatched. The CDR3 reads CASSATGGAETQYF. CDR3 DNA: TGTGCCAGTAGTGCCACAGGGGGCGCGGAGACCCAGTACTTC.

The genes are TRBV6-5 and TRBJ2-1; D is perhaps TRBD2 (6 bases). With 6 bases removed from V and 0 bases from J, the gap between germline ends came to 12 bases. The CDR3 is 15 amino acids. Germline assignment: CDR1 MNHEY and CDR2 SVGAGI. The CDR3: CASSTQTSSYNEQFF. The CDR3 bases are TGTGCCAGCAGCACGCAGACTAGCTCCTACAATGAGCAGTTCTTC.

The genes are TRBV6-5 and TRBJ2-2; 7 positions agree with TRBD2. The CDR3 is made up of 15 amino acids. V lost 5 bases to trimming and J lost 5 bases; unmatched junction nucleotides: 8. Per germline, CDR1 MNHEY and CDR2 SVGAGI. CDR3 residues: CASSPWGGNTGELFF. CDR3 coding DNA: TGTGCCAGCAGTCCCTGGGGGGGGAATACCGGGGAGCTGTTTTTT.

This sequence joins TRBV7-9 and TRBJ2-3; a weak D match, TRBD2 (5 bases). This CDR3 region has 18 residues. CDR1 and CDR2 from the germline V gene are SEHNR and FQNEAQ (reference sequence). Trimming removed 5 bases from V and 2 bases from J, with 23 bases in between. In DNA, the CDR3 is TGTGCCAGCAGCGGTCCCGAAAGAGCGGTGCGGAACACAGATACGCAGTATTTT. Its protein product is CASSGPERAVRNTDTQYF.

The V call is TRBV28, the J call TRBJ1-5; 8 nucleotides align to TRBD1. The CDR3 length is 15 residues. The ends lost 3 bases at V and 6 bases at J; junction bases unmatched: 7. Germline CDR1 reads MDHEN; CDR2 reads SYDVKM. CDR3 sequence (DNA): TGTGCCAGCAGTTTGAATCCAGGGGGCGCTCAGCCCCAGCATTTT. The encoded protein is CASSLNPGGAQPQHF.

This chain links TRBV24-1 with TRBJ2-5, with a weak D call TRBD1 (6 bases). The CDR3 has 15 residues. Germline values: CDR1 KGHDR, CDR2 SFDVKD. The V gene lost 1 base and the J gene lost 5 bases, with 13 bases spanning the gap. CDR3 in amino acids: CATSDLAAGVETQYF. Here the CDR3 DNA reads TGTGCCACCAGTGATTTAGCGGCAGGGGTGGAGACCCAGTACTTC.

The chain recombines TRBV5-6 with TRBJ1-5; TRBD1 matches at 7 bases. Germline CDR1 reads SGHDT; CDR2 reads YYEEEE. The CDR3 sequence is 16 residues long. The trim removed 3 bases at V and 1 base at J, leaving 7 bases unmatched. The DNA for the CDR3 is TGTGCCAGCAGCTCCGCCAGACAGGGAAGCAATCAGCCCCAGCATTTT. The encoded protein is CASSSARQGSNQPQHF. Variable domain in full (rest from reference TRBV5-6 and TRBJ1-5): DAGVTQSPTHLIKTRGQQVTLRCSPKSGHDTVSWYQQALGQGPQFIFQYYEEEERQRGNFPDRFSGHQFPNYSSELNVNALLLGDSALYLCASSSARQGSNQPQHFGDGTRLSIL.

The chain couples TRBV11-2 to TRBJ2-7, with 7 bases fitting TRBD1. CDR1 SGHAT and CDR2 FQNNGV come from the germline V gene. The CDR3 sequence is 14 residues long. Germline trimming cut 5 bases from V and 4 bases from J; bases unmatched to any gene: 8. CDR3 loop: CASSKGQITYEQYF. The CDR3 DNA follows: TGTGCCAGCAGCAAGGGACAGATCACTTACGAGCAGTACTTC. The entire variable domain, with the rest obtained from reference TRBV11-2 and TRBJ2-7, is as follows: EAGVAQSPRYKIIEKRQSVAFWCNPISGHATLYWYQQILGQGPKLLIQFQNNGVVDDSQLPKDRFSAERLKGVDSTLKIQPAKLEDSAVYLCASSKGQITYEQYFGPGTRLTVT.

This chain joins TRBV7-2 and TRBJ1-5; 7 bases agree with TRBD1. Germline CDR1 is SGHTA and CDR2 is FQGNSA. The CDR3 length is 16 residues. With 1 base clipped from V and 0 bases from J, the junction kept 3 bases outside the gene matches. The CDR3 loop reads CASSLVGTASNQPQHF. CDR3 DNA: TGTGCCAGCAGCTTAGTAGGGACAGCTAGCAATCAGCCCCAGCATTTT.

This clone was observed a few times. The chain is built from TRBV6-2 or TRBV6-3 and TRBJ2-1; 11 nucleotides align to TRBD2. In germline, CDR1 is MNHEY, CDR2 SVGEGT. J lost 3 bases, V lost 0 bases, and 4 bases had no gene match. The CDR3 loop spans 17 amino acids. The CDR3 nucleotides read TGTGCCAGCAGTTACTCGAAGGGACTAGCGGACTACAATGAGCAGTTCTTC. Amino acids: CASSYSKGLADYNEQFF.

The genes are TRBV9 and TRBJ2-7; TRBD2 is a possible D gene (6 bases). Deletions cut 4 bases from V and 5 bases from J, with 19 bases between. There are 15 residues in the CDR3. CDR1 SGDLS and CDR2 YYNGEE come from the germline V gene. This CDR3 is CASSPREKTYNEQYF. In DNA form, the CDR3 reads TGTGCCAGCAGCCCCCGGGAGAAGACGTATAACGAGCAGTACTTC.

CDR3 DNA sequence: TGTGCCAGCCGATCCGGGACAGACACTCATGAAGCTTTCTTT. It specifies CASRSGTDTHEAFF. The chain is built from TRBV5-4 and TRBJ1-1; 7 bases fit TRBD1. This CDR3 region has 14 residues. The trim removed 7 bases at V and 7 bases at J, leaving 13 bases unmatched. Looked up from germline, CDR1 is SGHNT and CDR2 is YYREEE (reference sequence).

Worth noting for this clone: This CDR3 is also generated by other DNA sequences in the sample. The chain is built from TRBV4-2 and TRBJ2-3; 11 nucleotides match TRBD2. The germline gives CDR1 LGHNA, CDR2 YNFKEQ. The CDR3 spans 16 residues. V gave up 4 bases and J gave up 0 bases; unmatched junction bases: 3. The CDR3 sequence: CASSPRLAGSTDTQYF. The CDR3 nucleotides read TGTGCCAGCAGCCCCCGACTAGCGGGGAGCACAGATACGCAGTATTTT.

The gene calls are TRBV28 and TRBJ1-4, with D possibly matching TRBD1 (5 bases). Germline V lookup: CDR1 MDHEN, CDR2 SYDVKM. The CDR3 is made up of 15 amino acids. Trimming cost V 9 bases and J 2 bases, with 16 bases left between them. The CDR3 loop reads CASEEGIGTNEKLFF. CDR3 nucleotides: TGTGCCAGTGAGGAGGGGATCGGGACTAATGAAAAACTGTTTTTT.

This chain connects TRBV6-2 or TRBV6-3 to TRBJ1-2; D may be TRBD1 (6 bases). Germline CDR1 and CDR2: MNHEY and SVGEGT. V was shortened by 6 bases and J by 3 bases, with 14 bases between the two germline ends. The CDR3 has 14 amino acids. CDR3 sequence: CASSLRDTYYGYTF. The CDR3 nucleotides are TGTGCCAGCAGCCTTCGGGACACATACTATGGCTACACCTTC.

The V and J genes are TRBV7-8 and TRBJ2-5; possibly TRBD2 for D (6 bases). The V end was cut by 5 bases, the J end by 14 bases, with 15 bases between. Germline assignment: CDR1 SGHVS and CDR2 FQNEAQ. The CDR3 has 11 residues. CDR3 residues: CASSRLGLPYF. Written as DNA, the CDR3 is TGTGCCAGCAGCCGCCTTGGACTACCTTACTTC.